What follows describes a single TCR beta chain. Its antigen is still unknown. Qualities for individual bases were not recorded, and no much larger clone is one base off. The CDR3, cysteine through phenylalanine, is 16 amino acids long. Here the CDR3 DNA is all that survives: 48 bases in frame from base 1. The V end gives up 6 bases and the J end 0 bases, leaving 8 bases in the junction not matched to a gene. The germline V gene encodes CDR1 DFQATT and CDR2 SNEGSKA (reference sequence). Systemically healthy Caucasian individuals from Russia, 39 in total and aged about 6 to 95 years, were included as donors. Around 9.8 milliliters of peripheral blood were collected from each donor into EDTA-treated Vacutainer tubes. Ficoll-Paque density-gradient centrifugation was used to isolate PBMCs, with at least 6.5 million per sample. Total RNA was extracted from PBMCs with Trizol reagent, with at least 6 micrograms obtained per sample. Naive CD45RAhigh/CD27high T cell percentages were measured by flow cytometry on a PBMC aliquot from every donor.

The record originates from a study of blood T cells in healthy people across ages (dated by TCRdb to the mid-2010s). Notes on the research overall: In model experiments, template switching captured roughly one uniquely barcoded TCR beta cDNA molecule for every two T cells. The study measured age-related changes in TCR beta repertoire diversity using deep sequencing normalized with unique cDNA molecular identifiers. The donors were divided into four age groups: young (average around 15 years), middle-aged (about 39), aged (roughly 60) and long-lived (about 84). Donors of different ages were randomly distributed across sequencing lanes to avoid experimental bias. The study analyzed two additional independent replicas of 1 million unique cDNA reads from the same blood draw for two donors, one aged 18 to 30 and one aged 80 or older.

General study outcomes and caveats: Donor CMV infection status was unknown, potentially confounding age-related changes in expanded clonotypes. Compared with the aged group, the long-lived group had more naive CD4+ T cells, fewer expanded clones and increased TCR diversity, suggesting age selection. Conclusive comparison of naive and antigen-experienced compartments was prevented by the profiling of bulk unsorted PBMCs. A strong correlation was found between observed TCR beta diversity and the percentage of naive T cells measured by flow cytometry. Estimates of total diversity from one million sequenced T cells were regarded as lower bounds and underestimates. As age increased, observed TCR beta diversity per million T cells dropped in a roughly linear way, and a significant reduction was already evident by age 40.

The library relied on 5' RACE. The reads were generated on an Illumina HiSeq 2500. A second 7 to 11 cycle PCR used a sample-barcoded 5' primer and a J-beta primer mix. A template-switch 5' adaptor carrying 12 random nucleotides introduced a unique molecular identifier onto each TCR beta cDNA molecule. At least 3 million CDR3-containing paired-end reads were obtained from each sample. All of the RNA was converted into first-strand cDNA using the Mint cDNA synthesis kit, with a TRBC-specific oligonucleotide serving as the primer. Following uracil-DNA glycosylase treatment, all cDNA underwent a first 18-cycle PCR with the universal primers M1SS and BC2_uni_R. In the original analysis: For normalization, 1 million high-quality reads, each with a distinct molecular identifier, were randomly selected from each sample. Instead of being binned into consensus sequences, reads that shared molecular identifiers were thrown out. MiTCR, with a Q25 quality threshold and the strictest error-elimination algorithm, was used for CDR3 identification, clonotype clustering and error correction. A nonparametric unseen species model with Euler transformation was used to estimate a lower bound on total TCR beta diversity. TCRdb reworked the public reads: Q25 trimming with fastp, MiXCR clone assembly, productive beta chains retained. All rows with the same CDR3 protein become a single entry with the most common DNA and genes. In this record, the V and J calls reflect TCRdb's handling and not the investigators' own analysis. The sample table shows nearly 1 million distinct CDR3 sequences, and approximately 50% are seen once. 20% to 25% of the sample is taken by the ten largest.

The chain is made from TRBV20-1 and TRBJ2-7; TRBD2 matches 13 bases in the middle. The sequenced sample was blood. The source is a woman aged 60-70 years in good health. The DNA is TGCAGTGCCAAGGGACTAGCGGGACGTCCCTCCTACGAGCAGTACTTC. This translates into CSAKGLAGRPSYEQYF.